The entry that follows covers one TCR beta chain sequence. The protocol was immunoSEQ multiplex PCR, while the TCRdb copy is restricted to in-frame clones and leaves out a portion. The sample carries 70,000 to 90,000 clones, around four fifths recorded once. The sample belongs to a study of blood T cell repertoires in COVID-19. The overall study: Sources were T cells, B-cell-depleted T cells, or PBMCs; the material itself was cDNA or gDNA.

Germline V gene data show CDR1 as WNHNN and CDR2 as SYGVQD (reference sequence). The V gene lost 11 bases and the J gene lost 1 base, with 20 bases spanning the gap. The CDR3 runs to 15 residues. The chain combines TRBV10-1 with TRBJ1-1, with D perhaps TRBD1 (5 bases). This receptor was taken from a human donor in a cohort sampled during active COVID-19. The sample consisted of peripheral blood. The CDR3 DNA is TGCGCCGGCACCCTCGGGGGGGTTAAGAACACTGAAGCTTTCTTT. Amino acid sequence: CAGTLGGVKNTEAFF.